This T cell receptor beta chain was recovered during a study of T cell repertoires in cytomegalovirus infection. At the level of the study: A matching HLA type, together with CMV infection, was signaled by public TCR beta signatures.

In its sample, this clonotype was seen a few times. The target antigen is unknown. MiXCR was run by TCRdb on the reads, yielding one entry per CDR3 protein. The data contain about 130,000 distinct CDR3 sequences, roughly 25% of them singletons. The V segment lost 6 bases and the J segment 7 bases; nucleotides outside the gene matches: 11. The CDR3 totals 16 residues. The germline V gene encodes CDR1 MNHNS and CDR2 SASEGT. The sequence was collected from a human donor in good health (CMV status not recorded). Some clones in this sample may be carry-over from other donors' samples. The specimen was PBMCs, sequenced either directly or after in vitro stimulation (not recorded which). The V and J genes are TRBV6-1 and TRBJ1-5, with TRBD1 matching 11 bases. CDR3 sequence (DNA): TGTGCCAGCAGCCAGGGACCCGGGACAGGGGGGCAGCCCCAGCATTTT. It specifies CASSQGPGTGGQPQHF.